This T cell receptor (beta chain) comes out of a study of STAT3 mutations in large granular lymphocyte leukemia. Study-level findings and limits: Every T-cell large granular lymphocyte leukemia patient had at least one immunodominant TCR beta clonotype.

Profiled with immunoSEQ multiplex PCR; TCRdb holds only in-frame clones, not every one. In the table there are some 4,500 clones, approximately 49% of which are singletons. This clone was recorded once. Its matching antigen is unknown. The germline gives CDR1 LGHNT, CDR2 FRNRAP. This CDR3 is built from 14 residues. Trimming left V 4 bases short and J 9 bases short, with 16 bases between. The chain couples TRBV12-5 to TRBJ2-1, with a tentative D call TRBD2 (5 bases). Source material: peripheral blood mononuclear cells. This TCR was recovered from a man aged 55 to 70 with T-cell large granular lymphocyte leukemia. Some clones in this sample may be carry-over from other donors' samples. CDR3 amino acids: CASGSLTTRGEQFF. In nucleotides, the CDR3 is TGTGCTAGTGGTTCCCTAACCACCCGGGGTGAGCAGTTCTTC. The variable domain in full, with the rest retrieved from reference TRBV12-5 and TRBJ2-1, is DARVTQTPRHKVTEMGQEVTMRCQPILGHNTVFWYRQTMMQGLELLAYFRNRAPLDDSGMPKDRFSAEMPDATLATLKIQPSEPRDSAVYFCASGSLTTRGEQFFGPGTRLTVL.